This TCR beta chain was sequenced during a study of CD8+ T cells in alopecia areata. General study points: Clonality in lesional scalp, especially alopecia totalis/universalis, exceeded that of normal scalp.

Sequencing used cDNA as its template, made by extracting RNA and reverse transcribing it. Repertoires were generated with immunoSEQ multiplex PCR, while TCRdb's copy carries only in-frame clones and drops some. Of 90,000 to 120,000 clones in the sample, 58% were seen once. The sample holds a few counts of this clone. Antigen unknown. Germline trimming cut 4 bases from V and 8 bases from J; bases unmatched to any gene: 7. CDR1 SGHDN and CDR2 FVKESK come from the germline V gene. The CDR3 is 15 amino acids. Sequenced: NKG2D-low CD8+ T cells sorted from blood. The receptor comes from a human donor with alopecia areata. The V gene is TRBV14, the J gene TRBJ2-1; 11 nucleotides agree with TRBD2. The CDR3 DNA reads TGTGCCAGCAGCCTAGTACTAGCGGGAGCACATGAGCAGTTCTTC. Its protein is CASSLVLAGAHEQFF.